The 6 T cell receptor beta chains reported below all come from one sample, sequenced in a study of CD8 T cells in Susac syndrome. Reverse transcription of about 0.45 to 1 ug RNA was carried out with random hexamers. From the immunoSEQ multiplex PCR reads, TCRdb called clonotypes with MiXCR, one entry per CDR3 protein. Of 45,000 to 60,000 distinct CDR3 sequences in the sample, around 93% were seen once. The specimen was CD8+ T cells from PBMCs. Receptors originate from a human donor in good health.

The CDR3 DNA sequence: TGTGCCAGCAGCTTAGTGGGACAGTTTTACACCGGGGAGCTGTTTTTT. Protein product: CASSLVGQFYTGELFF. The chain has TRBV7-9 and TRBJ2-2, with 7 bases identical to TRBD1. Trimming cost V 1 base and J 3 bases; bases outside gene matches: 5. The germline CDR1 and CDR2 sequences are SEHNR and FQNEAQ (reference sequence). This CDR3 is 16 amino acids long.

The J gene is TRBJ2-1, the V gene TRBV6-2 or TRBV6-3; 7 bases match TRBD2. CDR1 and CDR2 (germline): MNHEY, SVGEGT. The CDR3 runs to 17 residues. J was trimmed by 4 bases and V by 4 bases; bases with no gene match: 13. Here the CDR3 DNA reads TGTGCCAGCAGTTCCCCTCCTCGGCGGGAGCTGTACAATGAGCAGTTCTTC. It codes for CASSSPPRRELYNEQFF.

The chain joins TRBV4-3 to TRBJ2-7, with 7 bases fitting TRBD2. With V trimmed by 1 base and J by 7 bases, 7 bases remained unmatched. There are 14 residues in the CDR3. The V gene's germline CDR1 is LGHNA and CDR2 YSLEER. In DNA form, the CDR3 reads TGCGCCAGCAGCCAAGGCGGGAGCGGAGGGGAGCAGTACTTC. Residues: CASSQGGSGGEQYF.

The chain recombines TRBV29-1 with TRBJ1-2, with D unresolved. Per germline, CDR1 SQVTM and CDR2 ANQGSEA. This CDR3 is built from 10 residues. Trimming cost V 3 bases and J 8 bases, with 7 bases left between them. CDR3: CSVEVVGYTF. In DNA form, the CDR3 reads TGCAGCGTTGAGGTTGTCGGCTACACCTTC.

The chain couples TRBV27 to TRBJ1-1; 9 nucleotides line up with TRBD1. CDR3 length: 16 amino acids. Germline V gives CDR1 MNHEY, CDR2 SMNVEV (reference sequence). V shed 5 bases, J shed 1 base, and the junction held 8 bases outside the gene matches. The CDR3 DNA sequence: TGTGCCAGCAGTGAAGACAGGGGGACCTGGAACACTGAAGCTTTCTTT. Residues: CASSEDRGTWNTEAFF.

The J gene is TRBJ2-7, the V gene TRBV6-2 or TRBV6-3; 11 nucleotides line up with TRBD2. V dropped 6 bases and J dropped 5; count of bases not matched to a gene: 9. Germline loops: CDR1 MNHEY, CDR2 SVGEGT. The CDR3 runs 15 residues. DNA of the CDR3: TGTGCCAGCAGCCTCCTAGCGGGAGGAATCCACGAGCAGTACTTC. Encoded protein: CASSLLAGGIHEQYF.